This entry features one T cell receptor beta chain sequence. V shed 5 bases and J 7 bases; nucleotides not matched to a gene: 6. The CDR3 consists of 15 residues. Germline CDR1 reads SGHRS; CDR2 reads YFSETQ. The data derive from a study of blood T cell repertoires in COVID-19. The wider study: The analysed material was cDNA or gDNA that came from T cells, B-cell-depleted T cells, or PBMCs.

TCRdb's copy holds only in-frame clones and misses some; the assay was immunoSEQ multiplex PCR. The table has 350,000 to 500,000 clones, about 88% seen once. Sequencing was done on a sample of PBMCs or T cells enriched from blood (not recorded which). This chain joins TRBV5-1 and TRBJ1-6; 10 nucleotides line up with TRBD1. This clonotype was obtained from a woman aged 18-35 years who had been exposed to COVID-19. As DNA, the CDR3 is TGCGCCAGCAGAGGACAGGGGGAACAAAATTCACCCCTCCACTTT. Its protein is CASRGQGEQNSPLHF.